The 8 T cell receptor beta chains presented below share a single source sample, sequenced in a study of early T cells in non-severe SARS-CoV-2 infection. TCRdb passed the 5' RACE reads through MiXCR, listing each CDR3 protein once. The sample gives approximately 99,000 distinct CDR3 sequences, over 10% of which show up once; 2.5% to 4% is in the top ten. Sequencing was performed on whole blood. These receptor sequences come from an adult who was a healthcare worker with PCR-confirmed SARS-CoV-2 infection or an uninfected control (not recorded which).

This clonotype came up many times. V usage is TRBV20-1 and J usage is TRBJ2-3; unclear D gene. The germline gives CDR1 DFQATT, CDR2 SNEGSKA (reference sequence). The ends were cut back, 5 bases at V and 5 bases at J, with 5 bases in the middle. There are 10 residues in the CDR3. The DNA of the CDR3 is TGCAGTGCTGGCTTAGATACGCAGTATTTT. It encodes CSAGLDTQYF.

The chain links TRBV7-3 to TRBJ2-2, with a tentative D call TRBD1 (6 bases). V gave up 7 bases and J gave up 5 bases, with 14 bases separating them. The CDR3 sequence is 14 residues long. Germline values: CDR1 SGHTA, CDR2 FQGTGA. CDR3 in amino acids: CASKSTGSTGELFF. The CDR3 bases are TGTGCCAGCAAGAGTACAGGGTCGACCGGGGAGCTGTTTTTT. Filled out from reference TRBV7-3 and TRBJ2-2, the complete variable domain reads GAGVSQTPSNKVTEKGKYVELRCDPISGHTALYWYRQSLGQGPEFLIYFQGTGAADDSGLPNDRFFAVRPEGSVSTLKIQRTERGDSAVYLCASKSTGSTGELFFGEGSRLTVL.

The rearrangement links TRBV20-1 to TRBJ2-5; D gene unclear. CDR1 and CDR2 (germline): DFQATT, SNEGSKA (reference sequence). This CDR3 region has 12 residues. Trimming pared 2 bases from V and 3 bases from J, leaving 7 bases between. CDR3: CSARYYEETQYF. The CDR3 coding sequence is TGCAGTGCTAGATACTACGAAGAGACCCAGTACTTC.

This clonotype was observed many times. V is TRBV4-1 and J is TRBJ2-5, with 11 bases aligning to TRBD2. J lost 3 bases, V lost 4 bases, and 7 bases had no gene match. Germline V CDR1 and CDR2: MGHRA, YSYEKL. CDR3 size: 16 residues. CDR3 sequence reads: CASSPGLAGNEETQYF. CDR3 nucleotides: TGCGCCAGCAGCCCCGGACTAGCGGGCAACGAAGAGACCCAGTACTTC.

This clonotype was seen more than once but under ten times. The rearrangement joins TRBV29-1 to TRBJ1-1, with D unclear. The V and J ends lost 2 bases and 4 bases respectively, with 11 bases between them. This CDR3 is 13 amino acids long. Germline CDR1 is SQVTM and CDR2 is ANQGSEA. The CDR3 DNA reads TGCAGCGTTGAATCGAGGGAAAGCACTGAAGCTTTCTTT. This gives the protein CSVESRESTEAFF.

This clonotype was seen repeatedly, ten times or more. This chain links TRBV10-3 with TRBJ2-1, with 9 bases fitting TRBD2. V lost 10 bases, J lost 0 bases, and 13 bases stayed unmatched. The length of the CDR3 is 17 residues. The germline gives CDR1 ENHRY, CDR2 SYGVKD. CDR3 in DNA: TGTGCCACCACCCAAGGAAGTAGCGGGAGCTCCTACAATGAGCAGTTCTTC. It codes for CATTQGSSGSSYNEQFF.

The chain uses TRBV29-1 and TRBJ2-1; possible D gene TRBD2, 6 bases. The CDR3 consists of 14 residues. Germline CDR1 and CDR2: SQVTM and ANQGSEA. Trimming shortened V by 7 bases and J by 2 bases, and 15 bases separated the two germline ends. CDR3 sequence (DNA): TGCAGCGCGTTATCGACTAGGACCTACAATGAGCAGTTCTTC. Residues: CSALSTRTYNEQFF.

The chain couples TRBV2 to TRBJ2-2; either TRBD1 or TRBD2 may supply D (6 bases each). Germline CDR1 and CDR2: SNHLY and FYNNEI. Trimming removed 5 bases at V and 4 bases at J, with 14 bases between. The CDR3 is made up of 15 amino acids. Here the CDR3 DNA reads TGTGCCAGCAGTAAGGGGGGCCCACTCACCGGGGAGCTGTTTTTT. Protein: CASSKGGPLTGELFF. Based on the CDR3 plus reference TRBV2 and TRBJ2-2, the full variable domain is EPEVTQTPSHQVTQMGQEVILRCVPISNHLYFYWYRQILGQKVEFLVSFYNNEISEKSEIFDDQFSVERPDGSNFTLKIRSTKLEDSAMYFCASSKGGPLTGELFFGEGSRLTVL.